The sequence of this T cell receptor (beta chain) was determined in a study of blood T cell repertoires in COVID-19. About the research overall: The cDNA or gDNA used as material had been derived from T cells, B-cell-depleted T cells, or PBMCs.

The table came from immunoSEQ multiplex PCR; TCRdb's copy has only in-frame clones and leaves some out. This table has approximately 270,000 clones, 85% to 90% appearing once. Germline values: CDR1 SGHRS, CDR2 YFSETQ. This CDR3 comprises 16 residues. The ends were cut back, 0 bases at V and 0 bases at J, with 9 bases in the middle. The sample comprised PBMCs or T cells enriched from blood (not recorded which). This sequence was found in a woman aged 25 to 39 with acute COVID-19. The rearrangement joins TRBV5-1 to TRBJ2-2; perhaps TRBD1 as D (6 bases). The CDR3 protein is CASSLGQGSNTGELFF. Written as DNA, the CDR3 is TGCGCCAGCAGCTTGGGGCAGGGGTCGAACACCGGGGAGCTGTTTTTT.